The rows below give T cell receptor beta chains drawn from one sample of a study of blood T cell repertoires in COVID-19. Method: immunoSEQ multiplex PCR; TCRdb's copy keeps in-frame clones and lacks some. The repertoire has over 50,000 clones, approximately 83% of them found once; the top ten carry approximately 14%. Input material: peripheral blood. The origin of the receptors is a human donor in a cohort sampled during active COVID-19. Both conserved end residues are part of each CDR3. A D gene is named only where the DNA matches it firmly. Rows may omit the clone size; those that give it use once, few, many or a size class.

j_call d_call clone_size v_call cdr3_aa cdr3_nt
TRBJ1-2 TRBD1 - TRBV24-1 CATSDLGTGKYF TGTGCCACCAGTGATTTGGGGACAGGAAAGTACTTC
TRBJ2-2 TRBD1 - TRBV5-1 CASSFGQGPNTGELFF TGCGCCAGCAGCTTTGGACAGGGGCCAAACACCGGGGAGCTGTTTTTT
TRBJ2-2 - - TRBV15 CATSREKGANTGELFF TGTGCCACCAGCAGAGAGAAGGGGGCGAACACCGGGGAGCTGTTTTTT
TRBJ2-1 TRBD2 once TRBV7-9 CASSQPGTSQSPQFF TGTGCCAGCAGCCAACCCGGGACTAGCCAATCCCCCCAGTTCTTC
TRBJ2-3 TRBD2 - TRBV29-1 CSVVLAVSTDTQYF TGCAGCGTGGTACTAGCGGTAAGCACAGATACGCAGTATTTT
TRBJ2-5 TRBD1 - TRBV14 CASSQMGGTGAFRETQYF TGTGCCAGCAGCCAGATGGGCGGGACAGGGGCGTTTCGAGAGACCCAGTACTTC
TRBJ2-7 TRBD1 - TRBV3-1/TRBV3-2 CASSQVWTGADEQYF TGTGCCAGCAGCCAAGTTTGGACAGGGGCCGACGAGCAGTACTTC
TRBJ1-2 - - TRBV19 CASRSSRGKLDYGYTF TGTGCCAGTAGATCGTCGCGGGGGAAATTAGACTATGGCTACACCTTC
TRBJ2-3 TRBD2 - TRBV7-9 CASRGLLGLADSDTQYF TGTGCCAGCAGAGGACTTCTAGGACTAGCGGACTCAGATACGCAGTATTTT
TRBJ2-2 TRBD1 - TRBV5-1 CASSKKTGGNTGELFF TGCGCCAGCAGCAAAAAGACAGGGGGCAACACCGGGGAGCTGTTTTTT
TRBJ1-2 - - TRBV24-1 CATEGGTNYGYTF TGTGCCACTGAAGGTGGGACAAACTATGGCTACACCTTC
TRBJ2-5 - once TRBV9 CASSYRGETQYF TGTGCCAGCAGCTATAGGGGAGAGACCCAGTACTTC
TRBJ2-3 - - TRBV29-1 CSAGGDTQYF TGCAGCGCTGGGGGGGATACGCAGTATTTT